This is a list of T cell receptor beta chains from one sample in a study of T cell repertoires in cytomegalovirus infection. Each CDR3 protein is one row after TCRdb ran MiXCR on the reads. The sample includes around 300,000 distinct CDR3 sequences, 20% to 30% of them seen just once. Material: PBMCs. Every receptor here comes from a human donor in good health (CMV status not recorded). Some clones in this sample may be carry-over from other donors' samples. Both conserved end residues are part of each CDR3. Each record gives: J gene, clone size, D gene, V gene, CDR3 DNA, CDR3 protein. D genes are given only for firm matches. Clone sizes are given selectively: once, few, many, or a class where the clone is expanded.

>TRBJ2-2|.|TRBD2|TRBV5-1
TGCGCCAGCAGTCCACCGGGACTAGCTAACACCGGGGAGCTGTTTTTT
CASSPPGLANTGELFF
>TRBJ2-7|few|.|TRBV28
TGTGCCAGCAGTTTATTTCCGAGAGGGCACGAGCAGTACTTC
CASSLFPRGHEQYF
>TRBJ2-7|few|TRBD1|TRBV5-5
TGTGCCAGCAGCCGGAGCGCAGGGGGACCTCCCTACGAGCAGTACTTC
CASSRSAGGPPYEQYF
>TRBJ2-5|.|TRBD1|TRBV9
TGTGCCAGCAGCGCTCTGGGACAGGGGGAAGAGACCCAGTACTTC
CASSALGQGEETQYF
>TRBJ1-5|.|TRBD1|TRBV6-2/TRBV6-3
TGTGCCAGCACCGACAAGGGGGCGCAGGGTCAGCCCCAGCATTTT
CASTDKGAQGQPQHF
>TRBJ2-1|.|TRBD1|TRBV20-1
TGCAGTGCTAGAGATCAGGGGGCTATGACCTACAATGAGCAGTTCTTC
CSARDQGAMTYNEQFF
>TRBJ1-2|.|.|TRBV29-1
TGCAGCGTTGCCCTAGGGGGCTATGGCTACACCTTC
CSVALGGYGYTF
>TRBJ2-1|few|.|TRBV28
TGTGCCAGCAGTTCTAGGGGAGGATGGATCAATGAGCAGTTCTTC
CASSSRGGWINEQFF
>TRBJ2-2|many|.|TRBV11-1
TGTGCCAGCAGCCAATGGCGGGGTACCGGGGAGCTGTTTTTT
CASSQWRGTGELFF
>TRBJ1-1|.|.|TRBV7-2
TGTGCCAGCAACTCCCTTAACTGGGCTTTCTTT
CASNSLNWAFF
>TRBJ1-1|few|.|TRBV29-1
TGCAGCGTGTCGGGACAAAGAAGGGCTGAAGCTTTCTTT
CSVSGQRRAEAFF
>TRBJ2-5|once|.|TRBV11-1
TGTGCCAGCAGCTTAGCGCGGGGGCCTGGGGAGACCCAGTACTTC
CASSLARGPGETQYF